This T cell receptor beta chain was documented in a study of blood T cell repertoires in COVID-19. V lost 2 bases and J lost 0, with 11 bases in between. This CDR3 has 17 amino acids. The V gene's germline CDR1 is MNHEY and CDR2 SVGEGT. The method was immunoSEQ multiplex PCR; TCRdb's version includes in-frame clones alone and lacks a portion of them. The sample includes some 96,000 clones, almost 90% of them seen just once. This receptor was identified in a human donor in a cohort sampled during active COVID-19. The V gene is TRBV6-2 or TRBV6-3, the J gene TRBJ1-6; the D gene is possibly TRBD1 (5 bases). The sequenced sample consisted of peripheral blood. The CDR3 spells CASSYRGGSSYNSPLHF. As DNA, the CDR3 is TGTGCCAGCAGTTACCGCGGGGGGAGCTCCTATAATTCACCCCTCCACTTT.